This paragraph covers one TCR beta chain sequence. No cognate antigen has been identified for it. Qualities for individual bases were not recorded, and no much larger clone is one base off. V is reduced by 0 bases and J by 6 bases, leaving a spacing of 7 bases between them. The CDR3, from cysteine to phenylalanine, totals 14 residues. The CDR3 DNA has 42 bases and is translated from base 1. Via the germline V gene, CDR1 is SGHRS and CDR2 YFSETQ. The sample comes from a study of cytomegalovirus exposure and HLA in healthy donors (dated 2017 in TCRdb). Study-level background: According to a later analysis, the roughly 120 validation repertoires were produced on the same platform as the approximately 690 repertoires of the first cohort. The study was designed to test whether signatures of past pathogen exposure could be identified by cataloging public T cell receptors. A separate validation cohort of 100 to 150 different subjects was used in addition to the approximately 640-subject first cohort. To predict cytomegalovirus infection status, the study brought together high-throughput TCR immunosequencing, statistical association of individual TCRs with disease status, and machine learning. Paper-wide results and their limitations: All 110 or so repertoires were used to score co-occurrence in the validation cohort in a later analysis, because that analysis had no HLA typing for the cohort. In vitro tests confirmed that three of the cytomegalovirus-associated TCR beta chains recognize cytomegalovirus antigens. Subsequent analysis determined that TCRs grouped into clusters in the first cohort also showed a tendency toward co-occurrence across the roughly 110 validation repertoires, and about 94% of cluster scores exceeded 0. The authors suggested that the approach could potentially be generalized to other disease states and immunological phenotypes. The classifier was reported to diagnose cytomegalovirus status with high specificity and sensitivity in both the original cohort and the validation cohort. Across donors, most TCR sequences were observed very rarely, whereas some public TCRs were present in many individuals. In the study, about 150 TCR beta chains were listed as associated with cytomegalovirus.

Separate from the approximately 690-subject first cohort, the validation cohort of 95 to 150 subjects was the group to which the donors belonged. The method behind the library was the immunoSEQ multiplex PCR assay. Regarding the original processing steps: A statistical classification framework was built for diagnosing cytomegalovirus status from the catalog of TCR beta chain sequences. TCRdb holds this immuneACCESS table with in-frame rearrangements only. Some clones are missing; in checked studies, unresolved V genes explain under half, and the rest has no known cause. V, J and clone size reflect that table, while D and trimming were determined from the DNA. The sample table contains about 110,000 clones; only one count was recorded for approximately 96% of them. The leading ten clones occupy approximately 0.67% of the sample.

The clonotype was recovered from a woman aged 18 to 35 in good health and CMV-seronegative. The receptor chain draws on TRBV5-1 and TRBJ1-6; the D gene identity is not certain. The sequenced sample was PBMCs. The CDR3 protein: CASSLGAFNSPLHF. The bases are TGCGCCAGCAGCTTGGGGGCTTTTAATTCACCCCTCCACTTT.